This T cell receptor (beta chain) stems from a study of T cells in Graves' hyperthyroidism and ophthalmopathy. Amplified TCR beta CDR3 regions came from RNA transcripts. A first-round RT-PCR of the TCR CDR3 used the HTBI primer set. TCRdb re-derived calls from the multiplex PCR reads in MiXCR, one entry per CDR3 protein. This table holds approximately 600,000 distinct CDR3 sequences, about 15% found once. Findings of the study overall: The authors' 13 V-J model separated ophthalmopathy from stable hyperthyroidism. Most expanded thyroid clonotypes above 0.001 also appeared in blood.

Aged 18 to 65, the patients had hyperthyroidism that was newly diagnosed and had lasted under 2 months. Uncontrolled infection, other autoimmune disease, pregnancy or lactation excluded patients. Ten or more counts support this clonotype. Its antigen is still unknown. The sequence came from a woman in her 30s with Graves' hyperthyroidism that later progressed to Graves' ophthalmopathy. Sequencing used blood.

The CDR3 sequence is CASSVWTAEAFF. CDR3 bases: TGTGCCAGCAGTGTCTGGACAGCAGAAGCTTTCTTT. V gene TRBV2 combines with J gene TRBJ1-1; tentative D call: TRBD1 (6 bases). V was pared by 4 bases and J by 8 bases, with 11 bases between. The CDR3 is 12 amino acids. Per germline, CDR1 SNHLY and CDR2 FYNNEI.